The 20 T cell receptor beta chains in this list originate from one sample, sequenced in a study of a mutant IDH1 vaccine in newly diagnosed glioma. These receptors have no identified antigens. Sequencing used immunoSEQ multiplex PCR; TCRdb keeps in-frame clones, though not all of them. Here the sample spans tens of thousands of clones, 75% to 90% being singletons. Time point indicated: week 23, last vaccination. Each dose of the vaccine consisted of 300 ug of mutant IDH1 20-mer peptide, with topical imiquimod. The specimen comprised PBMCs, sampled from a glioma patient whose treatment included an IDH1 peptide vaccine. These receptors were taken from a man aged 40-50 years with glioma.

Details on this clone: At one boundary the junction diverges from the germline segment, which might be a read error. The chain employs TRBV5-1 and TRBJ2-5, with D tentatively TRBD2 (5 bases). Germline CDR1 SGHRS, CDR2 YFSETQ. The CDR3 loop spans 14 amino acids. CDR3 coding DNA: TGCGCCAGCAGCCGTACCCCGGGAACAGAGGCCCAGTACTTC. It translates to CASSRTPGTEAQYF. The entire variable domain, with the rest obtained from reference TRBV5-1 and TRBJ2-5, is as follows: KAGVTQTPRYLIKTRGQQVTLSCSPISGHRSVSWYQQTPGQGLQFLFEYFSETQRNKGNFPGRFSGRQFSNSRSEMNVSTLELGDSALYLCASSRTPGTEAQYFGPGTRLLVL.

The V and J genes are TRBV5-1 and TRBJ1-3, with 7 bases fitting TRBD1. The germline V gene encodes CDR1 SGHRS and CDR2 YFSETQ. V trimming: 0 bases; J trimming: 4 bases; junction bases outside the gene matches: 4. This CDR3 is 15 amino acids long. CDR3 nucleotide sequence: TGCGCCAGCAGCTTGGCGGGGACAGAAGGAAACACCATATATTTT. Translation gives CASSLAGTEGNTIYF.

The DNA for the CDR3 is TGTGCCAGCAGTTTCGGGCAGGGTGATACCTACGAGCAGTACTTC. Amino acid sequence: CASSFGQGDTYEQYF. This chain connects TRBV27 to TRBJ2-7, with a possible D match to TRBD1 (5 bases). Germline assignment: CDR1 MNHEY and CDR2 SMNVEV (reference sequence). Trimming took 3 bases from V and 2 from J, leaving 14 bases between them. The CDR3 is 15 amino acids.

This chain connects TRBV29-1 to TRBJ1-5, with D tentatively TRBD1 (6 bases). The germline V gene encodes CDR1 SQVTM and CDR2 ANQGSEA. V shed 6 bases and J shed 5 bases, with 11 bases lying between them. This CDR3 is 12 amino acids long. CDR3 nucleotides: TGCAGCGTCCGGGACACCTATCAGCCCCAGCATTTT. It codes for CSVRDTYQPQHF.

J is TRBJ2-5 and V is TRBV6-5; D is unclear. The CDR3 consists of 14 residues. Trimming stripped 2 bases from V and 1 base from J, with 8 bases between. CDR1 is MNHEY, CDR2 SVGAGI, per germline. Here the CDR3 DNA reads TGTGCCAGCAGTTACGTCAGACTCCAAGAGACCCAGTACTTC. Its protein is CASSYVRLQETQYF.

The chain joins TRBV11-2 to TRBJ2-1; D is tentatively TRBD1 or TRBD2 (5 bases each). This CDR3 contains 14 residues. Germline V lookup: CDR1 SGHAT, CDR2 FQNNGV. Deletions cut 5 bases from V and 5 bases from J, with 13 bases between. The CDR3 protein is CASSPRGGHNEQFF. DNA of the CDR3: TGTGCCAGCAGCCCCCGTGGGGGACACAATGAGCAGTTCTTC.

The J gene is TRBJ1-2, the V gene TRBV5-1, with D possibly being TRBD1 (6 bases). Germline values: CDR1 SGHRS, CDR2 YFSETQ. The CDR3 covers 12 residues. V lost 4 bases and J lost 10, with 14 bases in between. For the CDR3, the DNA is TGCGCCAGCAGCACGTTGGACAGAGACTACACCTTC. Its translation: CASSTLDRDYTF.

The V gene is TRBV15, the J gene TRBJ2-2, with D perhaps given as TRBD1 or TRBD2 (5 bases each). Germline V gene lookup returns CDR1 LNHNV and CDR2 YYDKDF (reference sequence). V lost 1 base and J lost 5, with 14 bases in between. The CDR3 loop spans 16 amino acids. The CDR3 nucleotides are TGTGCCACCAGCAGAGGCCAGCACGAGGGGACCGGGGAGCTGTTTTTT. It codes for CATSRGQHEGTGELFF.

V usage is TRBV4-3 and J usage is TRBJ2-7; D not certain. Trimming took off 1 base at V and 1 base at J, with 11 bases between the two ends. CDR3 length equals 15 residues. The germline gives CDR1 LGHNA, CDR2 YSLEER. The CDR3 DNA follows: TGCGCCAGCAGCCAAGCTTTCGCAGTTTCCTACGAGCAGTACTTC. Translation: CASSQAFAVSYEQYF.

The chain links TRBV5-6 to TRBJ2-1, with D possibly TRBD1 on 5 matching bases. V was clipped by 0 bases and J by 9 bases, with 13 bases between them. The CDR3 extends over 14 amino acids. In germline, CDR1 is SGHDT, CDR2 YYEEEE. Here the CDR3 DNA reads TGTGCCAGCAGCTTGGCCTGGGGCGCCAGTGAGCAGTTCTTC. It encodes CASSLAWGASEQFF.

The J gene is TRBJ1-4, the V gene TRBV6-5; TRBD1 is a possible D gene (6 bases). Trimming shortened V by 5 bases and J by 13 bases, and 17 bases separated the two germline ends. Per germline, CDR1 MNHEY and CDR2 SVGAGI. CDR3 length equals 13 residues. CDR3 in DNA: TGTGCCAGCAGTGTGGACAGAACCTCAGGACTGTTTTTT. This gives the protein CASSVDRTSGLFF.

This clone was recorded at least ten times. V gene TRBV18 combines with J gene TRBJ2-7, with 9 bases that match TRBD2. The junction had 7 bases not matched to a gene; V was cut back by 5 bases and J by 2 bases. Germline values: CDR1 KGHSH, CDR2 LQKENI. This CDR3 has 15 amino acids. The CDR3 bases are TGTGCCAGCTCATCGTATAGCGGGAGTCCCTACGAGCAGTACTTC. It yields the protein CASSSYSGSPYEQYF.

V and J are TRBV5-1 and TRBJ1-1; D gene ambiguous. V gave up 0 bases and J gave up 1 base, with 7 bases separating them. The CDR3 is 14 residues long. CDR1 and CDR2 from the germline V gene are SGHRS and YFSETQ. CDR3 nucleotides: TGCGCCAGCAGCTTGGTGAGGGCGAACACTGAAGCTTTCTTT. This codes for CASSLVRANTEAFF.

As regards this clone: A read error may produce the germline difference seen at one junction end. Here the CDR3 DNA reads TGCAGTGCTAGATTCGACAGGGGCTCAGTCTTT. This codes for CSARFDRGSVF. This chain joins TRBV20-1 and TRBJ1-1; TRBD1 agrees at 8 bases. Germline V lookup: CDR1 DFQATT, CDR2 SNEGSKA (reference sequence). The CDR3 runs to 11 residues.

This clone was observed a handful of times. This chain links TRBV11-3 with TRBJ2-2; D is possibly TRBD1 or TRBD2 (5 bases each). This CDR3 contains 17 residues. CDR1 is SGHNT and CDR2 is YENEEA in the germline V gene. V lost 1 base, J lost 0 bases, and 12 bases lay in between. Here the CDR3 DNA reads TGTGCCAGCAGCTTAGGTGGGGGAACAGCGAACACCGGGGAGCTGTTTTTT. Translation gives CASSLGGGTANTGELFF.

The chain couples TRBV29-1 to TRBJ2-3; 9 nucleotides align to TRBD2. There are 14 residues in the CDR3. Germline CDR1 reads SQVTM; CDR2 reads ANQGSEA. Unmatched junction bases numbered 5, after V lost 5 bases and J lost 2 bases. In nucleotides, the CDR3 is TGCAGCGTTTGTCTAGCGGGGAACACAGATACGCAGTATTTT. It specifies CSVCLAGNTDTQYF.

The chain has TRBV5-6 and TRBJ2-1; D ambiguous. This CDR3 has 13 amino acids. Trimming took off 2 bases at V and 5 bases at J, with 8 bases between the two ends. Per germline, CDR1 SGHDT and CDR2 YYEEEE. The CDR3 DNA follows: TGTGCCAGCAGCTTCGGATGGGACAATGAGCAGTTCTTC. This translates into CASSFGWDNEQFF.

The V call is TRBV11-3, the J call TRBJ2-1; TRBD2 aligns across 12 bases. The CDR3 has 16 amino acids. The V segment lost 6 bases and the J segment 4 bases; nucleotides outside the gene matches: 7. In germline, CDR1 is SGHNT, CDR2 YENEEA. The CDR3 DNA reads as TGTGCCAGCAGTCGTTGGACTAGCGGGGATTACAATGAGCAGTTCTTC. It encodes CASSRWTSGDYNEQFF.

This clone was seen a few times. This sequence joins TRBV11-3 and TRBJ2-1; D perhaps matches TRBD1 (6 bases). Germline CDR1 and CDR2: SGHNT and YENEEA. The CDR3 has 13 residues. Trimming removed 5 bases from V and 3 bases from J, with 8 bases in between. CDR3 amino acids: CASSVDSYNEQFF. The CDR3, as DNA: TGTGCCAGCAGCGTGGACAGCTACAATGAGCAGTTCTTC.

The chain carries TRBV12-1 and TRBJ1-1. TRBV12-1 is classified as a pseudogene. This CDR3 region has 8 residues. The CDR3 DNA follows: TGTGCCAGCCCCGCGGCTTTCTTT. Translating gives CASPAAFF.